A single TCR beta chain is shown here with its context. This sample was included in a study of blood T cell repertoires in COVID-19. This table comes from immunoSEQ multiplex PCR, and its TCRdb copy is limited to in-frame clones, with some not included. The sample yields 130,000 to 150,000 clones, about four fifths seen once. The CDR3 has 15 residues. The J segment lost 8 bases and the V segment lost 5 bases, leaving 14 bases of the junction unmatched. CDR1 is SGHTA and CDR2 is FQGNSA in the germline V gene. The sequence was obtained from a human donor in a cohort sampled during active COVID-19. The specimen was peripheral blood. V usage is TRBV7-2 and J usage is TRBJ1-2, with 7 bases matching TRBD1. This chain's CDR3 is CASSARIRDSRGYTF. In DNA, the CDR3 is TGTGCCAGCAGCGCCCGGATCCGGGACAGCCGGGGCTACACCTTC.